Shown below are 30 T cell receptor beta chains from a single sample sequenced in a study of Ad26.COV2.S vaccination and SARS-CoV-2 variants. Treatment of the sample: roughly 19 received Ad26.COV2.S at low or high dose, single or two shots; a few received placebo; per-sample allocation not given. Following the first vaccine or placebo injection, samples were taken on day 63. Here immunoSEQ multiplex PCR was the method, and the copy in TCRdb shows in-frame clones only, minus some. Of about 350,000 clones in the sample, approximately 81% were seen once. Sample: peripheral blood, taken in a trial of Ad26.COV2.S vaccine versus placebo. The origin of the receptors is a person between 18 and 65 years old who received the Ad26.COV2.S COVID-19 vaccine or a placebo.

The chain links TRBV7-9 to TRBJ2-7; weak D call: TRBD2 (6 bases). The CDR3 covers 13 residues. Between the trimmed V and J ends, which lost 6 bases and 6 bases, there was a span of 15 bases. Germline V gene lookup returns CDR1 SEHNR and CDR2 FQNEAQ (reference sequence). The CDR3 reads CASSSPGAGEQYF. The CDR3 DNA follows: TGTGCCAGCAGTTCCCCGGGAGCCGGCGAGCAGTACTTC.

V gene TRBV4-1 combines with J gene TRBJ1-4, with 8 bases aligning to TRBD1. Germline V gene sequence: CDR1 MGHRA, CDR2 YSYEKL. This CDR3 region has 15 residues. V gave up 3 bases and J gave up 8 bases; unmatched junction bases: 8. The chain's CDR3 is CASSQDSTGEEKLFF. As DNA, the CDR3 is TGCGCCAGCAGCCAGGACTCGACAGGGGAGGAAAAACTGTTTTTT.

The chain couples TRBV7-2 to TRBJ2-3; D is ambiguous. From germline, CDR1 is SGHTA and CDR2 FQGNSA. The V end was cut by 5 bases, the J end by 2 bases, with 14 bases between. The length of the CDR3 is 15 residues. CDR3 loop: CASSAGYLFTDTQYF. In DNA, the CDR3 is TGTGCCAGCAGCGCCGGGTATCTATTCACAGATACGCAGTATTTT.

This chain joins TRBV10-3 and TRBJ2-1, with 7 positions matching TRBD2. CDR3 size: 16 residues. Per the germline V gene, CDR1 is ENHRY and CDR2 is SYGVKD. V lost 6 bases and J lost 0; bases outside the gene matches: 8. CDR3 coding DNA: TGTGCCATCAGCGACAAGCTAGCGGTCTCCTACAATGAGCAGTTCTTC. As protein: CAISDKLAVSYNEQFF.

This chain connects TRBV18 to TRBJ2-1; 11 bases fit TRBD2. In germline, CDR1 is KGHSH, CDR2 LQKENI. After removal of 3 bases from V and 4 bases from J, the junction contained 8 bases not matched to a gene. CDR3 size: 17 residues. CDR3: CASSPFTTSGTYNEQFF. The CDR3 DNA is TGTGCCAGCTCACCTTTTACGACTAGCGGGACTTACAATGAGCAGTTCTTC.

The chain combines TRBV6-6 with TRBJ2-7, with TRBD1 matching 8 bases. There are 15 residues in the CDR3. After removal of 5 bases from V and 3 bases from J, the junction contained 9 bases not matched to a gene. CDR1 is MNHNY, CDR2 SVGAGI, per germline (reference sequence). CDR3 sequence reads: CASSDRGQMSYEQYF. The DNA of the CDR3 is TGTGCCAGCAGTGACAGGGGACAGATGAGCTACGAGCAGTACTTC.

The chain couples TRBV15 to TRBJ2-1, with 7 bases aligning to TRBD2. The CDR3 runs 14 residues. Germline values: CDR1 LNHNV, CDR2 YYDKDF (reference sequence). Unmatched junction bases numbered 10, after V lost 6 bases and J lost 8 bases. CDR3 in amino acids: CATSIGGSSHEQFF. In nucleotides, the CDR3 is TGTGCCACCAGTATAGGCGGGAGTAGCCATGAGCAGTTCTTC.

This chain joins TRBV12-5 and TRBJ2-3; 7 bases are shared with TRBD2. The CDR3 is 15 amino acids. The V gene's germline CDR1 is LGHNT and CDR2 FRNRAP. V gave up 0 bases and J gave up 3 bases; unmatched junction bases: 3. CDR3 nucleotide sequence: TGTGCTAGTGGTTTGGTAAACGGGGGGACAGATACGCAGTATTTT. It encodes CASGLVNGGTDTQYF.

This chain links TRBV7-2 with TRBJ2-5, with 7 positions matching TRBD2. Per the germline V gene, CDR1 is SGHTA and CDR2 is FQGNSA. The trim removed 5 bases at V and 5 bases at J, leaving 8 bases unmatched. CDR3 length: 14 residues. The CDR3 reads CASSPRAGVETQYF. The DNA for the CDR3 is TGTGCCAGCAGCCCCCGGGCGGGGGTGGAGACCCAGTACTTC.

In the case of this clone: One end of the junction does not line up with germline, which may come from a read error. In DNA form, the CDR3 reads TGCGCCAGCAGCCAAGGAGAGACTCAAGGGACCCAGTACTTC. Translated: CASSQGETQGTQYF. The V and J genes are TRBV4-1 and TRBJ2-5; D ambiguous. Germline lookup yields CDR1 MGHRA and CDR2 YSYEKL. This CDR3 is built from 14 residues.

The chain has TRBV7-9 and TRBJ2-7; 10 nucleotides agree with TRBD2. CDR3 length: 15 residues. Germline V lookup: CDR1 SEHNR, CDR2 FQNEAQ (reference sequence). Germline trimming cut 3 bases from V and 2 bases from J; bases unmatched to any gene: 4. DNA for the CDR3: TGTGCCAGCAGCTTTTCTAGCGGGGGTACCTACGAGCAGTACTTC. Protein product: CASSFSSGGTYEQYF.

The chain employs TRBV7-2 and TRBJ1-2, with a weak D call TRBD1 (6 bases). The CDR3 is made up of 14 amino acids. The ends were cut back, 6 bases at V and 4 bases at J, with 15 bases in the middle. CDR1 SGHTA and CDR2 FQGNSA come from the germline V gene. The CDR3 bases are TGTGCCAGCAGTATAAAGTCAGGGGCCTATGGCTACACCTTC. Residues: CASSIKSGAYGYTF.

This clone showed up just once. This chain's CDR3 is CASSATSGGAGETQYF. CDR3 coding DNA: TGTGCCAGCAGCGCCACTAGCGGGGGGGCTGGGGAGACCCAGTACTTC. The chain carries TRBV9 and TRBJ2-5, with TRBD2 matching 13 bases. CDR1 and CDR2 (germline): SGDLS, YYNGEE. CDR3 size: 16 residues. Germline trimming cut 3 bases from V and 5 bases from J; bases unmatched to any gene: 7.

The V and J genes are TRBV4-3 and TRBJ2-3; no clear D. The germline CDR1 and CDR2 sequences are LGHNA and YSLEER. V lost 0 bases and J lost 7, with 8 bases in between. The CDR3 has 13 residues. CDR3 sequence reads: CASSQEDGHTQYF. CDR3 in DNA: TGCGCCAGCAGCCAAGAAGACGGGCATACGCAGTATTTT.

V and J are TRBV4-3 and TRBJ2-7; D is perhaps TRBD2 (5 bases). V lost 0 bases to trimming and J lost 0 bases, with 12 bases between them. The CDR3 length is 16 residues. CDR1 LGHNA and CDR2 YSLEER come from the germline V gene. The CDR3 nucleotides read TGCGCCAGCAGCCAAGATGGTTGGGGAGCCTCCTACGAGCAGTACTTC. Its protein is CASSQDGWGASYEQYF.

V gene TRBV6-2 or TRBV6-3 combines with J gene TRBJ1-2; possible D gene TRBD1, 5 bases. Germline V gives CDR1 MNHEY, CDR2 SVGEGT. The CDR3 is 13 amino acids. With 5 bases removed from V and 13 bases from J, the gap between germline ends came to 20 bases. In DNA, the CDR3 is TGTGCCAGCAGTGCCCGGGACGCTGGCCGATGCACCTTC. Protein sequence: CASSARDAGRCTF.

V usage is TRBV19 and J usage is TRBJ2-2; a possible D gene is TRBD1 (6 bases). CDR1 and CDR2 (germline): LNHDA, SQIVND (reference sequence). This CDR3 comprises 14 residues. Between the trimmed V and J ends, which lost 7 bases and 4 bases, there was a span of 13 bases. CDR3 in DNA: TGTGCCAGTATGTGGGGGCCCGGCACCGGGGAGCTGTTTTTT. It translates to CASMWGPGTGELFF.

The chain joins TRBV5-6 to TRBJ2-7; 9 nucleotides align to TRBD1. The CDR3 consists of 16 residues. J lost 2 bases, V lost 6 bases, and 12 bases had no gene match. Germline CDR1 is SGHDT and CDR2 is YYEEEE. The CDR3 loop reads CASNLFGQGTTYEQYF. Here the CDR3 DNA reads TGTGCCAGCAACCTCTTTGGACAGGGGACTACCTACGAGCAGTACTTC.

The chain combines TRBV7-9 with TRBJ2-7, with D perhaps matching TRBD2 (6 bases). This CDR3 region has 15 residues. V dropped 4 bases and J dropped 4 bases, with 17 bases sitting between them. Germline V gives CDR1 SEHNR, CDR2 FQNEAQ (reference sequence). CDR3: CASSYAGSRTYEQYF. The CDR3 DNA reads as TGTGCCAGCAGCTACGCGGGGTCAAGGACTTACGAGCAGTACTTC.

The gene calls are TRBV11-3 and TRBJ2-1; 10 bases are shared with TRBD1. This CDR3 region has 15 residues. CDR1 and CDR2 from the germline V gene are SGHNT and YENEEA. Trimming removed 1 base from V and 7 bases from J; junction bases left unmatched: 4. The CDR3 DNA sequence: TGTGCCAGCAGCTTAGGACAGGGGGCGGGAAATGAGCAGTTCTTC. Amino acids: CASSLGQGAGNEQFF.

The J gene is TRBJ1-5, the V gene TRBV7-9; D is perhaps TRBD1 (5 bases). The CDR3 has 16 amino acids. Germline loops: CDR1 SEHNR, CDR2 FQNEAQ (reference sequence). V shed 5 bases and J shed 3 bases, with 17 bases lying between them. In nucleotides, the CDR3 is TGTGCCAGCAGCCCCCGGGACGCTCCCTTCAATCAGCCCCAGCATTTT. Its protein product is CASSPRDAPFNQPQHF.

The V gene is TRBV7-9, the J gene TRBJ2-7, with D perhaps being TRBD1 or TRBD2 (6 bases each). This CDR3 is built from 15 residues. CDR1 and CDR2 from the germline V gene are SEHNR and FQNEAQ (reference sequence). V lost 3 bases to trimming and J lost 0 bases, with 12 bases between them. CDR3 sequence reads: CASSFAQGGSYEQYF. CDR3 nucleotides: TGTGCCAGCAGCTTCGCACAGGGAGGCTCCTACGAGCAGTACTTC.

This sequence joins TRBV3-1 (or the pseudogene TRBV3-2) and TRBJ2-7, with TRBD1 as a possible D gene (6 bases). Trimming took 6 bases from V and 1 from J, leaving 10 bases between them. Looked up from germline, CDR1 is LGHDT and CDR2 is YNNKEL (reference sequence). The CDR3 is 13 amino acids. The DNA for the CDR3 is TGTGCCAGCAGTCCTCAGGGGTCCTACGAGCAGTACTTC. It yields the protein CASSPQGSYEQYF.

This chain links TRBV2 with TRBJ2-1, with TRBD2 matching over 9 bases. The CDR3 runs to 14 residues. The germline V gene encodes CDR1 SNHLY and CDR2 FYNNEI. The trim removed 5 bases at V and 8 bases at J, leaving 7 bases unmatched. The DNA of the CDR3 is TGTGCCAGCAGTTTTGGGGCGGGAGGGGATGAGCAGTTCTTC. Protein product: CASSFGAGGDEQFF.

J is TRBJ1-4 and V is TRBV7-9; TRBD1 is a possible D gene (5 bases). CDR3 size: 16 residues. V was pared by 3 bases and J by 2 bases, with 13 bases between. CDR1 SEHNR and CDR2 FQNEAQ come from the germline V gene (reference sequence). The CDR3 loop is CASSLRQTGTNEKLFF. The CDR3 nucleotides are TGTGCCAGCAGCTTGCGACAGACCGGTACTAATGAAAAACTGTTTTTT. The entire variable domain, with the rest obtained from reference TRBV7-9 and TRBJ1-4, is as follows: DTGVSQNPRHKITKRGQNVTFRCDPISEHNRLYWYRQTLGQGPEFLTYFQNEAQLEKSRLLSDRFSAERPKGSFSTLEIQRTEQGDSAMYLCASSLRQTGTNEKLFFGSGTQLSVL.

This chain connects TRBV5-6 to TRBJ2-7; the match to TRBD2 covers 8 bases. V lost 3 bases, J lost 3 bases, and 11 bases stayed unmatched. Germline V gene sequence: CDR1 SGHDT, CDR2 YYEEEE. The CDR3 extends over 16 amino acids. CDR3 loop: CASSSQTSEKYYEQYF. Written as DNA, the CDR3 is TGTGCCAGCAGCTCTCAGACTAGCGAGAAATACTACGAGCAGTACTTC.

The chain uses TRBV5-1 and TRBJ2-3, with 8 bases identical to TRBD1. Germline CDR1 is SGHRS and CDR2 is YFSETQ. V lost 4 bases, J lost 2 bases, and 9 bases stayed unmatched. CDR3 length: 16 amino acids. The CDR3: CASSQGQGFITDTQYF. CDR3 nucleotide sequence: TGCGCCAGCAGCCAAGGACAGGGATTTATCACAGATACGCAGTATTTT.

The genes are TRBV3-1 (or the pseudogene TRBV3-2) and TRBJ2-5; D gene ambiguous. CDR3 length equals 11 residues. The V end was cut by 4 bases, the J end by 3 bases, with 3 bases between. Germline values: CDR1 LGHDT, CDR2 YNNKEL (reference sequence). The CDR3, as DNA: TGTGCCAGCAGCCGGAAAGAGACCCAGTACTTC. Protein product: CASSRKETQYF.

The chain recombines TRBV18 with TRBJ2-3; TRBD2 aligns across 10 bases. Germline V lookup: CDR1 KGHSH, CDR2 LQKENI. The V gene end was trimmed by 3 bases and the J gene end by 7 bases; junction bases not matched to a gene: 7. This CDR3 comprises 15 residues. In DNA form, the CDR3 reads TGTGCCAGCTCACCTACCTCGGGACTAGCGAATACGCAGTATTTT. This translates into CASSPTSGLANTQYF.

This clone was detected only once. The chain combines TRBV18 with TRBJ2-5; D is ambiguous. CDR3 size: 13 residues. Germline lookup yields CDR1 KGHSH and CDR2 LQKENI. With 1 base removed from V and 2 bases from J, the gap between germline ends came to 5 bases. This chain's CDR3 is CASSPLRQETQYF. CDR3 DNA sequence: TGTGCCAGCTCACCACTGCGGCAAGAGACCCAGTACTTC. The complete variable domain, with remaining parts taken from reference TRBV18 and TRBJ2-5, reads NAGVMQNPRHLVRRRGQEARLRCSPMKGHSHVYWYRQLPEEGLKFMVYLQKENIIDESGMPKERFSAEFPKEGPSILRIQQVVRGDSAAYFCASSPLRQETQYFGPGTRLLVL.